In its sample, the clone carrying this T cell receptor beta chain was seen once. The antigen remains undetermined. Assay: immunoSEQ multiplex PCR; the TCRdb copy retains only in-frame clones and omits some. The sample records over 85,000 clones, approximately 89% being singletons. Germline CDR1 SGHNT, CDR2 YYREEE (reference sequence). J lost 0 bases, V lost 0 bases, and 11 bases had no gene match. The CDR3 is 19 amino acids. This sample was taken from a study of cytomegalovirus exposure and HLA in healthy donors. Study-level results: Rarity marked most TCR sequences, yet some public TCRs occurred in many donors. Listed as cytomegalovirus-associated were over 150 TCR beta chains. With high specificity and sensitivity, the classifier reportedly diagnosed cytomegalovirus status.

Among the roughly 120 subjects of the validation cohort, separate from the roughly 730-subject first cohort, were the donors. The chain uses TRBV5-4 and TRBJ2-4; TRBD2 agrees at 8 bases. Sequences were obtained from PBMCs. The origin of this receptor is a woman under 30 in good health and CMV-seronegative. The CDR3 region has the DNA TGTGCCAGCAGCTTGGACCGGGGGGGCTTACCTCTAGCCAAAAACATTCAGTACTTC. Amino acid sequence: CASSLDRGGLPLAKNIQYF.